Below, 3 T cell receptor beta chains from the same sample are listed, as sequenced in a study of T cells in localized non-small cell lung cancer. Only in-frame clones appear in the TCRdb table, and some are missing; sequencing was by immunoSEQ multiplex PCR. The sample carries approximately 2,100 clones, approximately 20% recorded once. The source was lung tumor tissue, collected before any cancer treatment. Every receptor here comes from a man aged 35 to 69 with stage I squamous cell lung carcinoma.

This clone is deemed medium-sized. CDR3 nucleotides: TGTGCCAGCAGCTTAGAGGGGCTAGCGGGACGTCAGTACTTC. Its protein is CASSLEGLAGRQYF. This chain uses TRBV11-3 with TRBJ2-5; 9 bases agree with TRBD2. The junction had 7 bases not matched to a gene; V was cut back by 0 bases and J by 11 bases. CDR1 and CDR2 from the germline V gene are SGHNT and YENEEA. The CDR3 loop spans 14 amino acids. Supplemented by reference TRBV11-3 and TRBJ2-5, the full variable domain reads EAGVVQSPRYKIIEKKQPVAFWCNPISGHNTLYWYLQNLGQGPELLIRYENEEAVDDSQLPKDRFSAERLKGVDSTLKIQPAELGDSAVYLCASSLEGLAGRQYFGPGTRLLVL.

This chain connects TRBV9 to TRBJ2-1, with D perhaps matching TRBD1 (7 bases). CDR1 is SGDLS, CDR2 YYNGEE, per germline. The CDR3 runs 16 residues. V gave up 1 base and J gave up 0 bases, with 11 bases separating them. The CDR3 DNA is TGTGCCAGCAGCGTAACAGGGGAGGACTCCTACAATGAGCAGTTCTTC. Its translation: CASSVTGEDSYNEQFF.

This chain links TRBV9 with TRBJ2-3, with unresolved D. Trimming removed 0 bases at V and 6 bases at J, with 8 bases between. Per germline, CDR1 SGDLS and CDR2 YYNGEE. CDR3 length: 13 amino acids. In nucleotides, the CDR3 is TGTGCCAGCAGCGTAGCCCTCGGGGATACGCAGTATTTT. Protein product: CASSVALGDTQYF.